This TCR beta chain comes out of a study of T cells in women clearing cervical HPV infection (dated by TCRdb to the late 2010s). Study-wide context: The cases were under 30 women with histologically confirmed HPV16-related CIN3 or worse, and 2 of these cases were invasive cancers. Blood from cases was collected at the visit at which the lesion was first identified, whereas blood from controls was collected once infection was no longer detected. Since only a few of the women had HLA typing available, the possibility that HLA type was acting as a confounder could not be ruled out. The 25 controls were women who cleared a single incident HPV16 infection within 12 months without developing precancer or cancer. Among cases, blood sampling came a median of approximately 150 days after lesion detection, with an interquartile range of about 90 to 220 days. Cases were matched to controls by age within five years and by the year the sample was collected. The parent cohort enrolled 9,500 to 12,000 women aged 18 or older in Guanacaste, Costa Rica, in about 1993 to 1994 and followed the women for seven years. This exploratory proof-of-principle case-control study, nested within the Guanacaste HPV Natural History Study in Costa Rica, compared TCR repertoires among women with different cervical HPV16 outcomes. Five blinded duplicates per group were added as quality controls, so that about 60 samples were obtained: around 50 participants and roughly ten replicates. Cases had a median age of roughly 30 years compared with 38 for controls, and baseline characteristics showed no significant differences between the groups.

Paper-wide results and their limitations: TRBV6-7 relative abundance was lower in cases than in controls (0.11% versus 0.16%; Bonferroni P = 0.0008). Because the number of T cells in each sample was unknown, differences in richness could reflect differing T-cell content rather than repertoire biology. The cross-sectional design could not show whether the associations came before the infection or were a result of it, and neither effector/memory subsets nor HPV-specific T cells were isolated. Cases were distinguished from controls with an estimated AUC of roughly 0.79 by random forest classifiers combining richness and V gene abundances. Significantly higher TCR repertoire richness was observed in CIN3+ cases than in controls across sequencing depths, whereas no difference in evenness was found.

Using the immunoSEQ assay, multiplex PCR amplified TCR beta CDR3 regions from an average of approximately 1,200 ng of genomic DNA per sample. Primer bias was corrected in the assay by using a complete synthetic TCR repertoire to establish an amplification baseline. Amplicons were sequenced on the Illumina platform. The published analysis was carried out like this. Sequences were error-corrected by clustering with frequency ratios and a modified nearest-neighbor algorithm, then analyzed in the immunoSEQ Analyzer with IMGT gene definitions. TCR richness and evenness were averaged over 20 rarefaction repeats at each rarefaction depth, excluding samples with fewer sequences than the depth. Wilcoxon rank sum tests with FDR correction were used to compare relative abundances of V, D and J genes between the groups. For the blinded duplicates, the intraclass correlation was about 96% for TCR richness and averaged about 76% across roughly 65 gene segments. What TCRdb holds here is the immuneACCESS table cut down to in-frame rearrangements. Part of the clones is not present; checked against another copy, under half of the missing clones reflect an unresolved V gene, and the others are unexplained. V and J calls and clone size are as listed in that table; D and trimming were resolved from the DNA. The table held for this sample gives around 20,000 clones. Of the sample, about 15% is held by the ten largest clones.

A remark on this clone: No antigen is known for it. The DNA ends 3 residues before the CDR3 does, and the rest of the CDR3 is filled in from the germline J gene.

Every participant had a single incident cervical HPV16 infection, and prevalent HPV16 infections were excluded. Cervical HPV DNA was detected with MY09/MY11 PCR, and genotyping was done with dot-blot hybridization. Under 19 mL of heparinized blood were centrifuged, and the buffy coat was aliquoted, frozen at -30°C, then stored at -80°C. Genomic DNA was extracted from buffy coat specimens using QIAGEN kits. The CDR3 spans 11 residues, from the cysteine through the phenylalanine. Only the CDR3 bases that were read are kept: 24 of them, in frame from base 1. The germline V gene (reference sequence) provides CDR1 DFQATT and CDR2 SNEGSKA. V is clipped by 5 bases and J by 4 bases, and the sequence between their germline boundaries is 9 bases long.

The chain is made from TRBV20-1 and TRBJ2-7, with TRBD1 as a weak D call on 6 bases. This clonotype was obtained from a woman aged 18-70 years with a cervical HPV16 infection that either progressed to CIN3+ or cleared (not recorded which). Sample: blood buffy coat. The sequenced CDR3 bases are TGCAGTGCTGTCCAGGGGTACGAG. Its translation reads: CSAVQGYE. The CDR3 as a whole reads CSAVQGYEQYF.